The table lists the clone carrying this TCR beta chain with a few counts. The antigen remains undetermined. The CDR3 is made up of 15 amino acids. Trimming removed 2 bases at V and 9 bases at J, with 17 bases between. The data derive from a study of metastatic and nonmetastatic thyroid tumors. Across the whole study: Repertoires from blood and tumor or nodule tissue of malignant and benign thyroid patients were compared.

No treatment of any kind had been given to any patient before thyroid surgery. With MiXCR, TCRdb called clones anew from the PCR reads. The sample shows under 20,000 clones, around 28% of them seen only once. Study-level results: Benign nodules were reported to have significantly lower TCR beta diversity than malignant thyroid tumors, in blood and tumor.

The source material was tumor tissue. The receptor was derived from a female donor with papillary thyroid cancer or a benign thyroid nodule (not recorded which). Some clones in this sample may be carry-over from other donors' samples. The rearrangement joins TRBV12-3 or TRBV12-4 to TRBJ1-5; D unresolved. CDR3 in amino acids: CASSLSSSGVGPQHF. Written as DNA, the CDR3 is TGTGCCAGCAGTTTAAGCAGCTCTGGGGTTGGGCCCCAGCATTTT.